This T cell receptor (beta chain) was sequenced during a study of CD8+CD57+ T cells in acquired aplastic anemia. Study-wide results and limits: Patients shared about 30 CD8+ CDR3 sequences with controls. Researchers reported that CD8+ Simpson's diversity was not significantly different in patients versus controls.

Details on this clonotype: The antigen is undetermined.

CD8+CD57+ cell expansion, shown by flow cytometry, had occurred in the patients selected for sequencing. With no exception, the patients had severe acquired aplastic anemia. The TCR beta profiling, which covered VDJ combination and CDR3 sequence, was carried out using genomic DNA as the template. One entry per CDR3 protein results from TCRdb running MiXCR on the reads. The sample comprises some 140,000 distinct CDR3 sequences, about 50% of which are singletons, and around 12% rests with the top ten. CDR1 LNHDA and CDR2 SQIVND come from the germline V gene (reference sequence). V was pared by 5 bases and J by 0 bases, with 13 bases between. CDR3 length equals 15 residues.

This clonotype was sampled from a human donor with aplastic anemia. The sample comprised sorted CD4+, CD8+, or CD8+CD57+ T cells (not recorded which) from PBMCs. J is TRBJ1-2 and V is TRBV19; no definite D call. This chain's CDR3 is CASSVSSEANYGYTF. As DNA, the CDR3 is TGTGCCAGTAGTGTCAGTTCGGAAGCTAACTATGGCTACACCTTC.